One sample yielded the 24 T cell receptor beta chains listed below, sequenced in a study of Ad26.COV2.S vaccination and SARS-CoV-2 variants. Treatment of the sample: some 19 received Ad26.COV2.S at low or high dose, single or two shots; 5 received placebo; per-sample allocation not given. Each sample was drawn 63 days after the first injection (of vaccine or placebo). Profiled with immunoSEQ multiplex PCR; TCRdb holds only in-frame clones, not every one. This table holds some 460,000 clones, roughly 87% found once. The material sequenced was peripheral blood, taken in a trial of Ad26.COV2.S vaccine versus placebo. Receptor source: a person between 18 and 65 years old who received the Ad26.COV2.S COVID-19 vaccine or a placebo.

Concerning this clone: The sample holds other DNA sequences that translate to the same CDR3. The chain combines TRBV7-9 with TRBJ1-2; D may be TRBD1 (5 bases). V was cut by 2 bases and J by 6 bases, with 7 bases left in between. The CDR3 length is 12 residues. Germline assignment: CDR1 SEHNR and CDR2 FQNEAQ (reference sequence). The CDR3 sequence: CASSLRGDGYTF. The CDR3 bases are TGTGCCAGCAGCTTAAGAGGGGATGGCTACACCTTC.

This sequence joins TRBV28 and TRBJ2-3; D is unclear. Trimming removed 8 bases from V and 1 base from J, with 4 bases in between. This CDR3 is 11 amino acids long. CDR1 MDHEN and CDR2 SYDVKM come from the germline V gene. This CDR3 is CASLRTDTQYF. The CDR3 bases are TGTGCCAGCCTACGCACAGATACGCAGTATTTT. The full variable domain, rest sourced from reference TRBV28 and TRBJ2-3, is DVKVTQSSRYLVKRTGEKVFLECVQDMDHENMFWYRQDPGLGLRLIYFSYDVKMKEKGDIPEGYSVSREKKERFSLILESASTNQTSMYLCASLRTDTQYFGPGTRLTVL.

The rearrangement joins TRBV7-9 to TRBJ1-2; 11 bases are a match to TRBD1. CDR1 is SEHNR and CDR2 is FQNEAQ in the germline V gene (reference sequence). There are 15 residues in the CDR3. Germline trimming cut 3 bases from V and 5 bases from J; bases unmatched to any gene: 5. The DNA for the CDR3 is TGTGCCAGCAGCTTTCCGGGACAGGGGGAATATGGCTACACCTTC. Translated: CASSFPGQGEYGYTF.

This rearrangement joins TRBV9 to TRBJ1-5; D unclear. Germline loops: CDR1 SGDLS, CDR2 YYNGEE. V was clipped by 0 bases and J by 2 bases, with 9 bases between them. This CDR3 is 15 amino acids long. CDR3 bases: TGTGCCAGCAGCGTAGGGATCGGAGGCAATCAGCCCCAGCATTTT. Amino acid sequence: CASSVGIGGNQPQHF.

There are a few counts of this clone. The V call is TRBV10-3, the J call TRBJ1-2, with D possibly TRBD1 on 5 matching bases. V was clipped by 6 bases and J by 3 bases, with 8 bases between them. CDR1 ENHRY and CDR2 SYGVKD come from the germline V gene. The CDR3 extends over 12 amino acids. The CDR3 region is CAISRDDYGYTF. As DNA, the CDR3 is TGTGCCATCAGCAGGGATGACTATGGCTACACCTTC.

This clone has just one count. The chain is built from TRBV13 and TRBJ2-2; D assignment may be TRBD1 or TRBD2 (5 bases each). Deletions cut 3 bases from V and 3 bases from J, with 11 bases between. CDR3 length: 15 amino acids. The germline gives CDR1 PRHDT, CDR2 FYEKMQ (reference sequence). The CDR3 sequence: CASSLGDGYTGELFF. The CDR3 DNA reads as TGTGCCAGCAGCTTGGGGGACGGGTACACCGGGGAGCTGTTTTTT.

The chain combines TRBV5-1 with TRBJ2-7; 9 bases are shared with TRBD1. This CDR3 spans 16 amino acids. The germline V gene has CDR1 SGHRS and CDR2 YFSETQ. The V segment lost 2 bases and the J segment 5 bases; nucleotides outside the gene matches: 11. The CDR3, as DNA: TGCGCCAGCAGCTTTTCATCCGGGACAGGGATCAACGAGCAGTACTTC. Its translation is CASSFSSGTGINEQYF.

The rearrangement links TRBV7-2 to TRBJ2-7; tentatively, D is TRBD2 (6 bases). Trimming shortened V by 5 bases and J by 6 bases, and 17 bases separated the two germline ends. Germline V gene sequence: CDR1 SGHTA, CDR2 FQGNSA. There are 14 residues in the CDR3. CDR3 protein: CASSGTLLSAEQYF. As DNA, the CDR3 is TGTGCCAGCAGCGGGACTCTTCTATCGGCCGAGCAGTACTTC.

This clone was observed a handful of times. The V call is TRBV6-4, the J call TRBJ2-3; TRBD2 agrees at 13 bases. V lost 4 bases to trimming and J lost 0 bases; unmatched junction nucleotides: 7. This CDR3 comprises 18 residues. Germline V gives CDR1 MRHNA, CDR2 SNTAGT. The CDR3 spells CASSGGTSGDSSTDTQYF. CDR3 nucleotides: TGTGCCAGCAGTGGCGGGACTAGCGGGGACTCTAGCACAGATACGCAGTATTTT.

The rearrangement uses TRBV3-1 (or the pseudogene TRBV3-2) and TRBJ2-2; 7 nucleotides line up with TRBD1. This CDR3 contains 15 residues. Germline V gives CDR1 LGHDT, CDR2 YNNKEL (reference sequence). With V trimmed by 4 bases and J by 2 bases, 4 bases remained unmatched. The CDR3 protein is CASSLTGANTGELFF. DNA of the CDR3: TGTGCCAGCAGCCTCACAGGGGCTAACACCGGGGAGCTGTTTTTT.

The chain couples TRBV10-1 to TRBJ1-4; D is undetermined. The V end lost 8 bases, the J end lost 0 bases, and 7 bases lay between the germline ends. This CDR3 has 13 residues. Germline V gene sequence: CDR1 WNHNN, CDR2 SYGVQD (reference sequence). DNA of the CDR3: TGCGCCAGCTCCTTTGCAACTAATGAAAAACTGTTTTTT. It translates to CASSFATNEKLFF.

This chain joins TRBV6-5 and TRBJ1-3, with D possibly matching TRBD1 (5 bases). The germline V gene has CDR1 MNHEY and CDR2 SVGAGI. The CDR3 extends over 15 amino acids. V was cut by 8 bases and J by 0 bases, with 14 bases left in between. The CDR3 sequence: CASLTGEASGNTIYF. CDR3 DNA: TGTGCCAGCCTCACAGGAGAGGCCTCTGGAAACACCATATATTTT.

J is TRBJ2-3 and V is TRBV6-5; 7 bases are a match to TRBD1. CDR1 and CDR2 from the germline V gene are MNHEY and SVGAGI. CDR3 length equals 14 residues. Trimming removed 6 bases from V and 2 bases from J; junction bases left unmatched: 5. CDR3 nucleotide sequence: TGTGCCAGCAGAAGGGACAGTGCCACAGATACGCAGTATTTT. Protein product: CASRRDSATDTQYF.

This sequence joins TRBV12-3 or TRBV12-4 and TRBJ1-1; 7 bases match TRBD1. CDR3 length: 12 amino acids. J gave up 8 bases and V 4 bases, and 4 bases lay outside the gene matches. The CDR3 DNA follows: TGTGCCAGCAGTTATGACAGGGACGAAGCTTTCTTT. It is translated as CASSYDRDEAFF.

This sequence joins TRBV12-2 and TRBJ1-2. TRBV12-2 is recorded as a pseudogene. The CDR3 runs to 11 residues. This chain's CDR3 is CASRLCKGYTF. In nucleotides, the CDR3 is TGTGCAAGTCGCCTTTGCAAGGGCTACACCTTC.

V is TRBV10-3 and J is TRBJ2-7; 14 nucleotides match TRBD2. The V gene's germline CDR1 is ENHRY and CDR2 SYGVKD. V shed 6 bases, J shed 0 bases, and the junction held 7 bases outside the gene matches. This CDR3 contains 17 residues. CDR3 in DNA: TGTGCCATCAGGGGGACTAGCGGGAGCAAAGTCTCCTACGAGCAGTACTTC. It specifies CAIRGTSGSKVSYEQYF.

The V call is TRBV5-1, the J call TRBJ1-6; TRBD1 aligns across 7 bases. Per germline, CDR1 SGHRS and CDR2 YFSETQ. This CDR3 has 17 residues. Germline trimming cut 4 bases from V and 10 bases from J; bases unmatched to any gene: 17. CDR3: CASSLGLLGGGSSPLHF. CDR3 coding DNA: TGCGCCAGCAGCCTTGGATTGTTAGGGGGCGGTAGCTCACCCCTCCACTTT.

This chain joins TRBV20-1 and TRBJ2-7; the match to TRBD2 covers 10 bases. Germline CDR1 DFQATT, CDR2 SNEGSKA (reference sequence). The CDR3 loop spans 14 amino acids. The junction had 8 bases not matched to a gene; V was cut back by 3 bases and J by 6 bases. The CDR3 here is CSASRASGSGEQYF. In nucleotides, the CDR3 is TGCAGTGCTAGTAGGGCTAGCGGGAGTGGCGAGCAGTACTTC.

V gene TRBV25-1 combines with J gene TRBJ2-5; D is perhaps TRBD2 (7 bases). The V gene lost 2 bases and the J gene lost 4 bases, with 14 bases spanning the gap. CDR3 length: 15 residues. Germline V CDR1 and CDR2: MGHDK, SYGVNS. Here the CDR3 reads CASSERGAWGETQYF. The CDR3, as DNA: TGTGCCAGCAGTGAACGGGGGGCATGGGGAGAGACCCAGTACTTC. The full variable domain, rest sourced from reference TRBV25-1 and TRBJ2-5, is EADIYQTPRYLVIGTGKKITLECSQTMGHDKMYWYQQDPGMELHLIHYSYGVNSTEKGDLSSESTVSRIRTEHFPLTLESARPSHTSQYLCASSERGAWGETQYFGPGTRLLVL.

The rearrangement uses TRBV9 and TRBJ1-2; D is perhaps TRBD1 (5 bases). CDR3 length equals 14 residues. The V and J ends lost 4 bases and 3 bases respectively, with 13 bases between them. Germline CDR1 and CDR2: SGDLS and YYNGEE. Written as DNA, the CDR3 is TGTGCCAGCAGCCCGCTTGACAGCCACTATGGCTACACCTTC. It yields the protein CASSPLDSHYGYTF.

This clone came up a few times. This sequence joins TRBV5-4 and TRBJ1-2; unclear D gene. The V end was cut by 4 bases, the J end by 2 bases, with 12 bases between. The CDR3 consists of 14 residues. The germline V gene encodes CDR1 SGHNT and CDR2 YYREEE (reference sequence). The CDR3 coding sequence is TGTGCCAGCAGCACAGTGACAAAGAACTATGGCTACACCTTC. Translated, it gives CASSTVTKNYGYTF.

This clone showed up just a few times. The rearrangement links TRBV18 to TRBJ1-2, with D possibly matching TRBD1 (6 bases). Germline CDR1 and CDR2: KGHSH and LQKENI. V lost 9 bases and J 3 bases, leaving 11 bases between the germline ends. CDR3 length equals 12 residues. The CDR3 nucleotides are TGTGCCAGTCGACAGGCTGACTATGGCTACACCTTC. This translates into CASRQADYGYTF.

This chain joins TRBV9 and TRBJ2-2, with D possibly matching TRBD1 (6 bases). The CDR3 covers 15 residues. The ends were cut back, 5 bases at V and 2 bases at J, with 13 bases in the middle. CDR1 and CDR2 (germline): SGDLS, YYNGEE. DNA of the CDR3: TGTGCCAGCAGTACCGGGACACCTAACACCGGGGAGCTGTTTTTT. This sequence encodes CASSTGTPNTGELFF.

This rearrangement joins TRBV6-1 to TRBJ2-3; 13 bases match TRBD2. This CDR3 spans 16 amino acids. CDR1 and CDR2 (germline): MNHNS, SASEGT. With 2 bases clipped from V and 4 bases from J, the junction kept 3 bases outside the gene matches. The CDR3 sequence is CASSEPGLAGSDTQYF. In nucleotides, the CDR3 is TGTGCCAGCAGTGAACCGGGACTAGCGGGATCAGATACGCAGTATTTT.